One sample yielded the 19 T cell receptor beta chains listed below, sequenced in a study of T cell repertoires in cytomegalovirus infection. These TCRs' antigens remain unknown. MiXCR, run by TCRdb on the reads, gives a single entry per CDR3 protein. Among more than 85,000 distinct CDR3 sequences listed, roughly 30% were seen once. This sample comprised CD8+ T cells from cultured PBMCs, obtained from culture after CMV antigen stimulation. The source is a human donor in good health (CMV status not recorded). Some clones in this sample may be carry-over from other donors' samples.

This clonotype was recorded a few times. The CDR3 DNA reads as TGTGCCAGCAGTTACGAGAGGGGCAATCAGCCCCAGCATTTT. It yields the protein CASSYERGNQPQHF. The chain recombines TRBV6-2 or TRBV6-3 with TRBJ1-5; no definite D call. The CDR3 has 14 amino acids. The germline V and J ends were trimmed by 2 bases and 2 bases, with 7 bases remaining between them. From germline, CDR1 is MNHEY and CDR2 SVGEGT.

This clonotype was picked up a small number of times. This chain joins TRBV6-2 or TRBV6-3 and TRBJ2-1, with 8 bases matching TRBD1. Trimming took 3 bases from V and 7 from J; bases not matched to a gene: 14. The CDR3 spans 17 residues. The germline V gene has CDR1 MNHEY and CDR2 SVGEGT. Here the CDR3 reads CASSYVVTGDLWNEQFF. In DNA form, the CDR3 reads TGTGCCAGCAGTTATGTCGTGACAGGGGATTTATGGAATGAGCAGTTCTTC.

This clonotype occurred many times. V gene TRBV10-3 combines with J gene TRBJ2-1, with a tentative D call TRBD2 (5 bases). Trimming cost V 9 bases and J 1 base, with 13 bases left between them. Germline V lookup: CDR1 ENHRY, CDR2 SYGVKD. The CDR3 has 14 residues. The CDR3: CAIGVGGSYNEQFF. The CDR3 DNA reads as TGTGCCATTGGGGTTGGAGGATCCTACAATGAGCAGTTCTTC.

The CDR3 reads CASSLHNYEQYF. In DNA, the CDR3 is TGTGCCAGCAGCCTACACAACTACGAGCAGTACTTC. The J gene is TRBJ2-7, the V gene TRBV7-2, with unresolved D. V was clipped by 5 bases and J by 3 bases, with 8 bases between them. There are 12 residues in the CDR3. Germline lookup yields CDR1 SGHTA and CDR2 FQGNSA.

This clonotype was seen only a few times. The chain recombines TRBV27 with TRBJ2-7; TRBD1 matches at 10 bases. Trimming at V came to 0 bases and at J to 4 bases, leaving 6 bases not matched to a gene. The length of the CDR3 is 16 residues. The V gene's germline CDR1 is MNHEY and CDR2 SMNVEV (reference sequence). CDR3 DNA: TGTGCCAGCAGTTTATCGGGACAGGGGACGAAATACGAGCAGTACTTC. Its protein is CASSLSGQGTKYEQYF.

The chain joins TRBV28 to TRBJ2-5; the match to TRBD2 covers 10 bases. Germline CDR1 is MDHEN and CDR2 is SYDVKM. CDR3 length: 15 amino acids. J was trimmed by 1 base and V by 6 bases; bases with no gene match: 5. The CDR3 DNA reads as TGTGCCAGCAGCTCGGGACTAGCGATCCAAGAGACCCAGTACTTC. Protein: CASSSGLAIQETQYF.

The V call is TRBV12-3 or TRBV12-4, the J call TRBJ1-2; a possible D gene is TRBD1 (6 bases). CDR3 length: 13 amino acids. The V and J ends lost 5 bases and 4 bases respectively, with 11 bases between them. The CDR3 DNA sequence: TGTGCCAGCAGTACCGGGACATTCTATGGCTACACCTTC. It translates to CASSTGTFYGYTF.

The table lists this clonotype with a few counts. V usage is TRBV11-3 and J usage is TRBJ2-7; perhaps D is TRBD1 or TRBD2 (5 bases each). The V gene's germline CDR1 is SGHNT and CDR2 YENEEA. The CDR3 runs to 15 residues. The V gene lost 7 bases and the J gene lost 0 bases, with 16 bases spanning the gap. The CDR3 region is CASTLPGRRSYEQYF. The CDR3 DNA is TGTGCCAGCACCCTACCGGGACGCCGCTCCTACGAGCAGTACTTC.

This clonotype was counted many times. CDR3 region: CASSLAGATEAFF. CDR3 bases: TGTGCCAGCAGCTTAGCAGGAGCCACTGAAGCTTTCTTT. The rearrangement joins TRBV7-6 to TRBJ1-1; no clear D gene. The CDR3 is 13 amino acids. The germline V gene encodes CDR1 SGHVS and CDR2 FNYEAQ. Trimming left V 0 bases short and J 4 bases short, with 6 bases between.

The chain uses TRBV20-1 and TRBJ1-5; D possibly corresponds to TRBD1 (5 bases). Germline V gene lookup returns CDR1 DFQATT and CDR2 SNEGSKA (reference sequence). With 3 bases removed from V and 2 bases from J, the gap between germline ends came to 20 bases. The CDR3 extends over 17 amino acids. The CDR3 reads CSARGPGMGIGNQPQHF. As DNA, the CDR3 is TGCAGTGCTAGGGGTCCAGGGATGGGGATCGGCAATCAGCCCCAGCATTTT.

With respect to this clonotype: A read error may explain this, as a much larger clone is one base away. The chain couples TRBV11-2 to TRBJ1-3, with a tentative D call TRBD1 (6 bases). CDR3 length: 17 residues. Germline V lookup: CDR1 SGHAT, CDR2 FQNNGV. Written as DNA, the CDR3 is TGTGCCGGCAGCTTAACACAGGGATCGTTCTCTGGAAACACCATATATTTT. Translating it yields CAGSLTQGSFSGNTIYF.

The CDR3 loop is CASTHGVPGNEQFF. CDR3 in DNA: TGTGCCAGTACTCATGGGGTCCCGGGGAATGAGCAGTTCTTC. The rearrangement uses TRBV19 and TRBJ2-1; a possible D gene is TRBD2 (5 bases). The germline CDR1 and CDR2 sequences are LNHDA and SQIVND (reference sequence). V was shortened by 7 bases and J by 7 bases, with 17 bases between the two germline ends. The CDR3 length is 14 residues.

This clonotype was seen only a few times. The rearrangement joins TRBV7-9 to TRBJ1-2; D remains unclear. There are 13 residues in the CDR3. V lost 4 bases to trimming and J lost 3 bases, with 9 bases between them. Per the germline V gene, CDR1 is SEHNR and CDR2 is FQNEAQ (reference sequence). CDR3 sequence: CASSSAAYYGYTF. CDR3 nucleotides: TGTGCCAGCAGCTCGGCGGCTTACTATGGCTACACCTTC.

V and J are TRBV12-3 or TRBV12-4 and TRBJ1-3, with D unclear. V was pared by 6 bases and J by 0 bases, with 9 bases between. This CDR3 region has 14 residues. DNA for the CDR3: TGTGCCAGCAGGGGCCTTTTCTCTGGAAACACCATATATTTT. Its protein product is CASRGLFSGNTIYF.

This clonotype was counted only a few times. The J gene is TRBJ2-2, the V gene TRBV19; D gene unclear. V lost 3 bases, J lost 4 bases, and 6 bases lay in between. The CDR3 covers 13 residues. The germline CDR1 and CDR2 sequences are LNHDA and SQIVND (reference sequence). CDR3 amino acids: CASSMGITGELFF. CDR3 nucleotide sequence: TGTGCCAGTAGTATGGGGATCACCGGGGAGCTGTTTTTT.

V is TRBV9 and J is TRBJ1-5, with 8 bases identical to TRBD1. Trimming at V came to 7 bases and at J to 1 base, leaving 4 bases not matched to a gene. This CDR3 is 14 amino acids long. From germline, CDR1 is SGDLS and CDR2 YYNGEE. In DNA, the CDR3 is TGTGCCAGCGGCGGGACAGGCAGCAATCAGCCCCAGCATTTT. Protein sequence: CASGGTGSNQPQHF.

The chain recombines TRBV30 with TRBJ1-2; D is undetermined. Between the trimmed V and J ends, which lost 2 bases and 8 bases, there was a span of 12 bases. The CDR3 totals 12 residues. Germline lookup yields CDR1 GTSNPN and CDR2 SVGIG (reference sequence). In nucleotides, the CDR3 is TGTGCCTGGAGTTTGGGAAACAGCGGCTACACCTTC. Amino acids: CAWSLGNSGYTF.

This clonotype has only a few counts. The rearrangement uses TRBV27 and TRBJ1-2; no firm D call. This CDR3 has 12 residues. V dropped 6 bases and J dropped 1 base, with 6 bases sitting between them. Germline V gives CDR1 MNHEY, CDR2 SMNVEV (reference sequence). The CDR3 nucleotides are TGTGCCAGCAGCGACGATAACTATGGCTACACCTTC. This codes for CASSDDNYGYTF.

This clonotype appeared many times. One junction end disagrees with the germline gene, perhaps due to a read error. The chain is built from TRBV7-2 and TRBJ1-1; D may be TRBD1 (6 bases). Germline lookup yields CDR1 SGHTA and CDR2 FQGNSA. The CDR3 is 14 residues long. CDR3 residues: CASSPKTGNPEAFF. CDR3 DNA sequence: TGTGCCAGCAGCCCTAAAACAGGGAACCCTGAAGCTTTCTTT. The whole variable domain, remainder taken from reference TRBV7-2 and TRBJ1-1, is GAGVSQSPSNKVTEKGKDVELRCDPISGHTALYWYRQSLGQGLEFLIYFQGNSAPDKSGLPSDRFSAERTGGSVSTLTIQRTQQEDSAVYLCASSPKTGNPEAFFGQGTRLTVV.